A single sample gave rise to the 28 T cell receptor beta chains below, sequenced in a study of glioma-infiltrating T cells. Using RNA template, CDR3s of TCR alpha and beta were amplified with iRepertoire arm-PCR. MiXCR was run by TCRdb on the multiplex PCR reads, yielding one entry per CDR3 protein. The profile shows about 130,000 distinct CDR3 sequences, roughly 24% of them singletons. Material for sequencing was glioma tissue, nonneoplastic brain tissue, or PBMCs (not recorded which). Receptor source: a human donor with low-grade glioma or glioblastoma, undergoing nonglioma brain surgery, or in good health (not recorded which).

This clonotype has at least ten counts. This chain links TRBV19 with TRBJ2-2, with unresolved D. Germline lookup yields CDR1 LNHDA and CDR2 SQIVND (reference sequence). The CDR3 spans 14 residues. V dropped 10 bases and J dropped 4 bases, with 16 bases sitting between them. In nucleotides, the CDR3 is TGTGCCACCCGTGTCGAAGGGTTCACCGGGGAGCTGTTTTTT. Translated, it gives CATRVEGFTGELFF.

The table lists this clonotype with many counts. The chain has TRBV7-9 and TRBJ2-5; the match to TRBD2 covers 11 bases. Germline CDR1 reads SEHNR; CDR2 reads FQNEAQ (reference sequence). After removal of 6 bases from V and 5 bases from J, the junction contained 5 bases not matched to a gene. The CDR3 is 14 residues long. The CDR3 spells CASSLAGGYETQYF. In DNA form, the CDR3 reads TGTGCCAGCAGTCTAGCGGGAGGATATGAGACCCAGTACTTC.

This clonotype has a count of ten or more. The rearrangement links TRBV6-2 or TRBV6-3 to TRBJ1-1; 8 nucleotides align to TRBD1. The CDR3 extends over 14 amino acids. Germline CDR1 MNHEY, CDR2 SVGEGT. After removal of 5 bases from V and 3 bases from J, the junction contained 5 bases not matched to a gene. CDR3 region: CASSRHRGDTEAFF. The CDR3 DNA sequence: TGTGCCAGCAGTCGTCACAGGGGGGACACTGAAGCTTTCTTT.

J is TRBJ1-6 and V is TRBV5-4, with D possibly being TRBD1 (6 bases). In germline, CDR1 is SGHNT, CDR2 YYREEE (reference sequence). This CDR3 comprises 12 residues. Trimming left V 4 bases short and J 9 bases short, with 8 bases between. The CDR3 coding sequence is TGTGCCAGCAGCAGGGGGGGTTCACCCCTCCACTTT. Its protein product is CASSRGGSPLHF.

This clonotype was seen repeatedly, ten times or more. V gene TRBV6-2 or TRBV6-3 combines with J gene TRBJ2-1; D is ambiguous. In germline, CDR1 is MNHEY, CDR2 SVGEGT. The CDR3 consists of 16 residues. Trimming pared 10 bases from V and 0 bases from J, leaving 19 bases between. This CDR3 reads CATQSGHTSSYNEQFF. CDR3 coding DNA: TGTGCCACCCAATCTGGGCACACGAGCTCCTACAATGAGCAGTTCTTC.

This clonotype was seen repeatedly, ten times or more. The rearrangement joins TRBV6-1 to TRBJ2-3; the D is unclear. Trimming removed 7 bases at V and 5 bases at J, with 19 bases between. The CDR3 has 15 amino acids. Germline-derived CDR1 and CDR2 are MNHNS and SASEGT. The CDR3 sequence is CASKAPGVSGDTQYF. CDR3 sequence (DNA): TGTGCCAGCAAGGCCCCTGGGGTTTCAGGAGATACGCAGTATTTT.

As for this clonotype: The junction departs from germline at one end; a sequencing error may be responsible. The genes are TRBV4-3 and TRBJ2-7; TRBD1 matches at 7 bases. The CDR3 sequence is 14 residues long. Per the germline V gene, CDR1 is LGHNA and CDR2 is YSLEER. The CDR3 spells CPSSDRERIYEQYF. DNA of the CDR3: TGCCCCAGCAGCGACAGGGAGAGAATCTACGAGCAGTACTTC.

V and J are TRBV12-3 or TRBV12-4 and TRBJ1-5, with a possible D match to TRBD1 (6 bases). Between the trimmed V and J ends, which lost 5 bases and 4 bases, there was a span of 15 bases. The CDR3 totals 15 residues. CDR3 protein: CASSPEGGRNQPQHF. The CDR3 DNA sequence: TGTGCCAGCAGTCCCGAGGGGGGCCGTAATCAGCCCCAGCATTTT.

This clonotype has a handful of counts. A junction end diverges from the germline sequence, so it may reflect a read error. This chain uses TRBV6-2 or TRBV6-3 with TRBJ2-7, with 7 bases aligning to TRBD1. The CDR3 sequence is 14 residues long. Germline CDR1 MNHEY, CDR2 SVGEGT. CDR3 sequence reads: CTSSLDRLRYEQYF. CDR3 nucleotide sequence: TGTACCAGCAGTTTGGACAGGCTGAGGTACGAGCAGTACTTC.

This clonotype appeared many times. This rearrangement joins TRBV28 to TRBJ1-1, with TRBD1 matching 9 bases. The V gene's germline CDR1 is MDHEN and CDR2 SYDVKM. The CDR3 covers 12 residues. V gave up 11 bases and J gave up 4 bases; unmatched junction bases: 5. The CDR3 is CASRQGGTEAFF. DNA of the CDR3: TGTGCCTCAAGACAGGGGGGCACTGAAGCTTTCTTT.

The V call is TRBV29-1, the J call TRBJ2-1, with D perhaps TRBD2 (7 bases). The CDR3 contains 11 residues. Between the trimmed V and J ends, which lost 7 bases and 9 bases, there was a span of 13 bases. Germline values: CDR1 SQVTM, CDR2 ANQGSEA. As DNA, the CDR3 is TGCAGCGCAGAAGGGGGGGGTGAGCAGTTCTTC. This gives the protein CSAEGGGEQFF.

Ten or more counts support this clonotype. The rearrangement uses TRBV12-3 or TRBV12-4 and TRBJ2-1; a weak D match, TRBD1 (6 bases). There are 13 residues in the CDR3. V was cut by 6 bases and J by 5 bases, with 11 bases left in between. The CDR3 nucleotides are TGTGCCAGCAGAAGAACAGGGAACAATGAGCAGTTCTTC. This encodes CASRRTGNNEQFF.

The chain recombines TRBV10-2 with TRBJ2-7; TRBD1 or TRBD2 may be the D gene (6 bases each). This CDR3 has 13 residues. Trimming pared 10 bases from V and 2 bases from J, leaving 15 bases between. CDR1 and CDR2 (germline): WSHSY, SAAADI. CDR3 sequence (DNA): TGCGCCACCCACGGGGGCCCAACCTACGAGCAGTACTTC. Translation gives CATHGGPTYEQYF.

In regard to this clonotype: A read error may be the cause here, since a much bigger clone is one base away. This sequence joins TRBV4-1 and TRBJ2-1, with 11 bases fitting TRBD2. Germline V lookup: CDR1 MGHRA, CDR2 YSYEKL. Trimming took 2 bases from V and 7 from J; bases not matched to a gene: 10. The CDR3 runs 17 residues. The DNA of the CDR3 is TGCGCCAGCAGCCAAATCCAGGGGAGACTAGCGGGAAATGAGCAGTTCTTC. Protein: CASSQIQGRLAGNEQFF.

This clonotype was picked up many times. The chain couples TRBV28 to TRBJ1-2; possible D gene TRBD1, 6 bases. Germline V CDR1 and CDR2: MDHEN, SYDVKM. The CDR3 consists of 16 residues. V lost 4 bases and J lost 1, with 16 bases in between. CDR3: CASSSRGRRLNYGYTF. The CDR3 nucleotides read TGTGCCAGCAGTTCCAGGGGAAGGAGACTTAACTATGGCTACACCTTC.

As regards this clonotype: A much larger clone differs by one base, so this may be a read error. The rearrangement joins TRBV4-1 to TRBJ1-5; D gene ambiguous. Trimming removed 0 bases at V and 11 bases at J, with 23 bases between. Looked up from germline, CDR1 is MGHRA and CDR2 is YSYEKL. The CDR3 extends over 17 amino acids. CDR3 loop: CASSQDRAVPTGETQHF. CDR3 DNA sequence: TGCGCCAGCAGCCAAGATCGAGCCGTCCCAACTGGAGAGACCCAGCATTTT.

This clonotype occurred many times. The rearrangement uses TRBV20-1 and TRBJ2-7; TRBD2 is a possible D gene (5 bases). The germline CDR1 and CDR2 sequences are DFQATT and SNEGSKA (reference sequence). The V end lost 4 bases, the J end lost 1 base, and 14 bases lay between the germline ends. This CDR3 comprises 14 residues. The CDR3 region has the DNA TGCAGTGCTATCCCACGGGATTGGTCCTACGAGCAGTACTTC. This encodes CSAIPRDWSYEQYF.

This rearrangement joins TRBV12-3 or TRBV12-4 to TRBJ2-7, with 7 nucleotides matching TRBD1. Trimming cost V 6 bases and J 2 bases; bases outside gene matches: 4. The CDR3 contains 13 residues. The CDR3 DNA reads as TGTGCCAGCAGCATTACAGGGGCCTACGAGCAGTACTTC. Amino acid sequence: CASSITGAYEQYF.

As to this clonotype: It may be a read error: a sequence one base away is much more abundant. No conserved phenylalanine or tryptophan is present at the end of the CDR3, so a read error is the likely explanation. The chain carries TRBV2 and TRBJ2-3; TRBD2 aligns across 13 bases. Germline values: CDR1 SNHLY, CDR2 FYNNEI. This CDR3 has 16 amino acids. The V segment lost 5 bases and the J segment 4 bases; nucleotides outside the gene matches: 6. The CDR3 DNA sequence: TGTGCCAGCAGTTATACTAGCGGGAGGGCCGCAGATACGCAGTATTAT. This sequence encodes CASSYTSGRAADTQYY.

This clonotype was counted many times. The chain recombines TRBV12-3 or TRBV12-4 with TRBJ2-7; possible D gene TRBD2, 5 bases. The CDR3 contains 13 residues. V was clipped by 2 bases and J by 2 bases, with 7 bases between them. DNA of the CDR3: TGTGCCAGCAGTTTAATCGGGGCCTACGAGCAGTACTTC. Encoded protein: CASSLIGAYEQYF.

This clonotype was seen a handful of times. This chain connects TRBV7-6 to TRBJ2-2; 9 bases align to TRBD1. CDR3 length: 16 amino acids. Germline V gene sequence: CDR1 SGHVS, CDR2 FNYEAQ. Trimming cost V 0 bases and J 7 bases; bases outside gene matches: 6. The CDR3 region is CASSLASGTGIGELFF. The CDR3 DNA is TGTGCCAGCAGCTTAGCGTCCGGGACAGGGATCGGGGAGCTGTTTTTT.

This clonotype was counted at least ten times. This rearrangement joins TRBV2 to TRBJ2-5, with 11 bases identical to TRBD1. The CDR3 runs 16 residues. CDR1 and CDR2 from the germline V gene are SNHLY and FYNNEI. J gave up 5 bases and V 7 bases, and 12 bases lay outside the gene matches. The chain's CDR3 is CASKNPDRGRFETQYF. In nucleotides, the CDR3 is TGTGCCAGCAAAAACCCGGACAGGGGGCGCTTTGAGACCCAGTACTTC. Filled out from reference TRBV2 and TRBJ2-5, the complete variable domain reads EPEVTQTPSHQVTQMGQEVILRCVPISNHLYFYWYRQILGQKVEFLVSFYNNEISEKSEIFDDQFSVERPDGSNFTLKIRSTKLEDSAMYFCASKNPDRGRFETQYFGPGTRLLVL.

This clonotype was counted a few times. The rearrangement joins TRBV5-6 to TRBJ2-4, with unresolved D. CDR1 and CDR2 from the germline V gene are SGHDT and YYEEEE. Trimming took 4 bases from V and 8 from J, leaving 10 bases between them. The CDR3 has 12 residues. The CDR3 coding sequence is TGTGCCAGCAGCCCATCCGGTGACATTCAGTACTTC. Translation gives CASSPSGDIQYF.

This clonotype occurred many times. The CDR3 coding sequence is TGCAGTGCTAGAAACCGGGACAGTCTCTCCTACGAGCAGTACTTC. Encoded protein: CSARNRDSLSYEQYF. This rearrangement joins TRBV20-1 to TRBJ2-7, with 7 bases identical to TRBD1. CDR1 and CDR2 from the germline V gene are DFQATT and SNEGSKA (reference sequence). V was clipped by 2 bases and J by 0 bases; unmatched bases: 7. CDR3 length: 15 residues.

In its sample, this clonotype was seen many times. The CDR3 loop is CASRTTNLISGRGYNEQFF. CDR3 bases: TGTGCCAGCAGAACGACGAACTTAATTAGCGGGAGGGGTTACAATGAGCAGTTCTTC. This chain uses TRBV27 with TRBJ2-1; 11 bases line up with TRBD2. CDR1 and CDR2 (germline): MNHEY, SMNVEV (reference sequence). With V trimmed by 6 bases and J by 4 bases, 17 bases remained unmatched. This CDR3 spans 19 amino acids.

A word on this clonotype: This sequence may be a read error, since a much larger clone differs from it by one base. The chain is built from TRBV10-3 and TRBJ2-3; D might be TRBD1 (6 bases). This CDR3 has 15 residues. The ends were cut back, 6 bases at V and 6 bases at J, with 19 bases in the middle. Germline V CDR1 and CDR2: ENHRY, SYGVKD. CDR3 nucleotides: TGTGCCATCAGGATGTACAGGGTCGTTTCGGATACGCAGTATTTT. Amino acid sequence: CAIRMYRVVSDTQYF.

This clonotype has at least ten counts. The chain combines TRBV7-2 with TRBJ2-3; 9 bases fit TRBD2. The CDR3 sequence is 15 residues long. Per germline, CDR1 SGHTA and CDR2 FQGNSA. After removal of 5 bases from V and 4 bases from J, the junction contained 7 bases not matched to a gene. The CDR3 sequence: CASSPRGRGSDTQYF. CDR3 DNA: TGTGCCAGCAGCCCCCGCGGGAGGGGTTCAGATACGCAGTATTTT.

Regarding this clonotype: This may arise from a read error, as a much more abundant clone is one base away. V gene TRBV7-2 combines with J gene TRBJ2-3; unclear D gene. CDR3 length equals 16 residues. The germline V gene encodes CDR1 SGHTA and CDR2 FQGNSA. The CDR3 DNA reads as TGTGCCAGCAGCTCACGACGGGCCTCAAGCAGAGATACGCAGTATTTT. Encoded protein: CASSSRRASSRDTQYF.